Reported below is one T cell receptor beta chain. This clone was recorded once. Its antigen is still unknown. One base away there is no much larger clone; base qualities are not given. Taken from the germline V gene, the CDR1 and CDR2 loops are SNHLY and FYNNEI. V sheds 6 bases and J sheds 8 bases, leaving 10 bases between their ends. The CDR3 runs 12 residues from the cysteine to the phenylalanine. The kept DNA is CDR3 alone, 36 bases in frame from the first base. Patients with a history of autoimmune disease or receiving systemic immunosuppression were excluded from the trial. Peripheral blood for TCR sequencing was collected from all dose cohorts at baseline, on cycle 4 day 1, and on cycle 7 day 1. Samples were obtained from an open-label, multicenter, first-in-human phase I dose-escalation trial of ivuxolimab. Adults with locally advanced or metastatic melanoma, renal cell, hepatocellular, or head and neck squamous cell carcinoma were enrolled in the trial. Before TCR sequencing, CD4+ and CD8+ T cells were separately sorted from peripheral blood.

Genomic DNA was extracted from sorted cells for sequencing of the TCRbeta CDR3 region. The immunoSEQ Assay was used to sequence the TCRbeta CDR3 regions. TCRdb obtained this table from immuneACCESS and retained in-frame rearrangements with V and J assigned. These tables miss some clones; where compared with another copy, unresolved V genes account for less than half of the shortfall, and the remainder is unexplained. The sample table records tens of thousands of clones; roughly nine tenths of these occur just once. Around 4.8% of the sample goes to the ten largest clones. The sample originates from a study of OX40 agonist ivuxolimab in advanced cancers. Concerning the study at large: The costimulatory receptor OX40 (CD134) was targeted by ivuxolimab, a fully human IgG2 agonistic monoclonal antibody. Patients were allowed to have had prior anti-PD-1, anti-PD-L1 or anti-CTLA-4 therapy, and 40% of the dose-escalation patients had previously received checkpoint inhibitors. The monotherapy dose-escalation portion (N of about 50 patients) of the phase I ivuxolimab trial is reported in the paper. The dose-escalation cohort was approximately 83% male with a mean age of approximately 60 years, ranging from roughly 23 to 90. Peripheral TCRbeta sequencing was intended to test whether TCR sequence diversity was altered and clonal T-cell expansion was caused by ivuxolimab. Intravenous ivuxolimab was administered to patients every 2 weeks at six dose levels: 0.01, 0.1, 0.3, 1.5, 3 and 10 mg/kg. Partial responses occurred in three dose-escalation patients: two with cutaneous melanoma and one with hepatocellular carcinoma. Of the 50 to 55 dose-escalation patients, hepatocellular carcinoma was present in 19, melanoma in approximately 15, renal cell carcinoma in 9 and head and neck cancer in 9.

The full study reports these points: After ivuxolimab, expanded clones were on average more numerous among CD8+ T cells than among CD4+ T cells. Clonal expansion of both CD4+ and CD8+ blood T cells was observed from baseline to week 6 at doses 0.1 to 3.0 mg/kg. The antigen specificity of the clonally expanded peripheral T cells was not determined. Partial responders in the 0.1-3.0 mg/kg groups had among the lowest normalized peripheral clonal expansion, especially among CD8+ T cells. Low levels of normalized T-cell clonal expansion were also seen in some patients who did not respond.

The receptor comes from an adult with an advanced solid tumor such as melanoma, head and neck, liver or kidney cancer. This receptor chain uses TRBV2 and TRBJ1-4; the D gene is perhaps TRBD1, on 6 matching bases. The sequenced sample was CD4+ or CD8+ T cells sorted from blood, obtained in a trial of the OX40 agonist ivuxolimab. CDR3 protein: CASRDSQEKLFF. The sequenced DNA is TGTGCCAGCAGGGACAGCCAAGAAAAACTGTTTTTT.